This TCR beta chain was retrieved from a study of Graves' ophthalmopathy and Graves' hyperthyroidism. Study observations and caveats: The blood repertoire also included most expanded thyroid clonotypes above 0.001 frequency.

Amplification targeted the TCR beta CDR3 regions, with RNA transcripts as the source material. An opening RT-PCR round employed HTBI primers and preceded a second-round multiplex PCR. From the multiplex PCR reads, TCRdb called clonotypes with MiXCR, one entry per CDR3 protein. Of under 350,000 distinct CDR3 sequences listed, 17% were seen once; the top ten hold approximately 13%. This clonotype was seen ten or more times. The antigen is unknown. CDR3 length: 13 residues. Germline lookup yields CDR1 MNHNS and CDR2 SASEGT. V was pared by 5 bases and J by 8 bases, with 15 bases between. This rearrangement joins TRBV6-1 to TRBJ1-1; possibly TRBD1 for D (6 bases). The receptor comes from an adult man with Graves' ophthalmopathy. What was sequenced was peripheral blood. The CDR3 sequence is CASSPYRDSEAFF. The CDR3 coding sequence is TGTGCCAGCAGTCCCTACAGGGACTCCGAAGCTTTCTTT.